The clone carrying this T cell receptor (beta chain) was detected only a few times. This sample is drawn from a study of cytotoxic CD8 clonotypes in ibrutinib-treated CLL. Profiling relied on immunoSEQ multiplex PCR, and the TCRdb table lists in-frame clones only, not all of them. The profile covers more than 200,000 clones, with just over 70% appearing a single time and around 5.9% taken by the ten largest. This sequence originates from a human donor with chronic lymphocytic leukemia. Sample: PBMCs, taken after 12 months of ibrutinib treatment.

The CDR3 DNA sequence: TGTGCCTGGAGTTTTACAGGGAATTCTGAAGCTTTCTTT. Protein product: CAWSFTGNSEAFF. V and J are TRBV30 and TRBJ1-1; a weak D match, TRBD1 (6 bases). Germline lookup yields CDR1 GTSNPN and CDR2 SVGIG (reference sequence). With 2 bases removed from V and 6 bases from J, the gap between germline ends came to 13 bases. The CDR3 sequence is 13 residues long.